This TCR beta chain was documented in a study of molecular identifiers for immune sequencing clone quantification. Study-level findings and limits: Sizes of clones that are highly expanded could be underestimated (if identical TCR molecules share a barcode). Whereas naive cells kept under 1% of molecules in clones above 20 RNA copies, such clones held over 97% in effectors.

From germline, CDR1 is SGDLS and CDR2 YYNGEE. V lost 0 bases and J 6 bases, leaving 7 bases between the germline ends. The CDR3 runs 12 residues. MiXCR was run by TCRdb on the PCR reads, yielding one entry per CDR3 protein. The data hold about 9,800 distinct CDR3 sequences, with approximately 20% observed a single time. This clonotype was seen many times. The antigen remains undetermined. Naive CD8 libraries came from approximately 20,000 to 1,000,000 sorted cells with 10%, 30% or 50% RNA. For naive CD8 T cells, sorting used the CD8+CD4-CCR7+CD45RA+ phenotype. The sample consisted of naive CD8+ T cells from blood, with Jurkat cell RNA spiked in. Specified subset: FACS-sorted CD8+CD4-CCR7+CD45RA+ naive T cells. This chain links TRBV9 with TRBJ2-7, with D unclear. This receptor was taken from a human donor in good health. Some libraries in this study had Jurkat cell RNA spiked in. CDR3 sequence: CASSVGGSEQYF. As DNA, the CDR3 is TGTGCCAGCAGCGTAGGGGGTAGCGAGCAGTACTTC.